The rows below give T cell receptor beta chains drawn from one sample of a study of blood T cell repertoires in COVID-19. Profiled with immunoSEQ multiplex PCR; TCRdb holds only in-frame clones, not every one. The table has tens of thousands of clones, about 90% seen once; the top ten hold more than 2%. The material sequenced was peripheral blood. The receptors derive from a human donor in a cohort sampled during active COVID-19. The CDR3 runs from the conserved cysteine through the conserved F or W. A D gene is named only where the DNA matches it firmly. Part of the rows lack a size; the others show once, few, many or a class for expanded clones.

abundance,j_gene,d_gene,v_gene,len,CDR3aa,CDR3nt
NA,TRBJ1-1,TRBD1,TRBV5-1,17,CASSPSIGGAGNTEAFF,TGCGCCAGCAGCCCATCTATAGGGGGCGCCGGGAACACTGAAGCTTTCTTT
NA,TRBJ2-1,NA,TRBV7-3,15,CASSLRSGELNEQFF,TGTGCCAGCAGCTTAAGGTCAGGTGAGCTCAATGAGCAGTTCTTC
NA,TRBJ2-2,NA,TRBV6-1,15,CASSEIWRGTGELFF,TGTGCCAGCAGTGAAATTTGGAGAGGCACCGGGGAGCTGTTTTTT
NA,TRBJ2-7,TRBD2,TRBV29-1,16,CSAGLAGGPTGYEQYF,TGCAGCGCTGGACTAGCGGGAGGACCGACCGGCTACGAGCAGTACTTC
NA,TRBJ1-3,NA,TRBV5-1,14,CASRTGTSGNTIYF,TGCGCCAGCCGAACAGGGACCTCTGGAAACACCATATATTTT
NA,TRBJ1-1,NA,TRBV19,15,CASSFPPTGSTEAFF,TGTGCCAGTAGTTTCCCACCTACAGGGAGCACTGAAGCTTTCTTT
NA,TRBJ2-2,TRBD1,TRBV19,15,CAREDRLSNTGELFF,TGTGCCAGGGAGGACAGGTTGAGTAACACCGGGGAGCTGTTTTTT
NA,TRBJ2-1,NA,TRBV27,15,CASSDNPTGYNEQFF,TGTGCCAGCAGCGACAACCCAACAGGATACAATGAGCAGTTCTTC
few,TRBJ1-2,NA,TRBV5-4,13,CASSLDLDYGYTF,TGTGCCAGCAGCCTGGATCTCGACTATGGCTACACCTTC
few,TRBJ1-1,TRBD1,TRBV4-1,14,CASSRRQGDTEAFF,TGCGCCAGCAGCCGAAGACAGGGAGACACTGAAGCTTTCTTT
NA,TRBJ2-1,TRBD1,TRBV30,15,CAWSVTGGASGEQFF,TGTGCCTGGAGTGTGACAGGGGGCGCCTCTGGTGAGCAGTTCTTC
NA,TRBJ1-1,NA,TRBV13,14,CASSLVRGANEAFF,TGTGCCAGCAGCCTCGTGCGGGGGGCCAATGAAGCTTTCTTT
NA,TRBJ2-1,NA,TRBV6-5,13,CASSWTRRNEQFF,TGTGCCAGCAGTTGGACGCGGAGGAATGAGCAGTTCTTC
NA,TRBJ2-7,NA,TRBV6-5,14,CASSRTASSYEQYF,TGTGCCAGCAGTCGGACAGCTAGCTCCTACGAGCAGTACTTC
NA,TRBJ1-1,NA,TRBV5-1,19,CASSLPTPRTQRKPWQAFF,TGCGCCAGCAGCTTACCAACTCCAAGGACACAGAGGAAACCTTGGCAGGCTTTCTTT
NA,TRBJ2-3,TRBD1,TRBV13,14,CASSWGQGTDTQYF,TGTGCCAGCAGCTGGGGACAGGGGACAGATACGCAGTATTTT